This T cell receptor beta chain was found in a study of type 1 and type 2 diabetes patients listed by TCRdb under 2016. Describing the broader study: Recruited in China, the cohort was made up of 8 to 10 type 1 diabetes patients, a few type 2 diabetes patients and about 6 nondiabetic controls. Sequencing of the TCRbeta libraries was paired-end and was performed on Illumina HiSeq 2000 or MiSeq instruments. Throughout the study, CD4 or CD8 MicroBeads on MACS columns were used to positively select CD4+ and CD8+ T cells from PBMCs. Type 2 diabetes patients served as a disease comparison group for the type 1 diabetes patients. V gene usage was similar between approximately 20-cycle and approximately 23-cycle amplification, suggesting similar primer efficiencies and random PCR bias. In the study, high-throughput sequencing was used to profile TCRbeta repertoires so that type 1 diabetes, type 2 diabetes and nondiabetic individuals could be compared. The whole study generated 15 million to 20 million paired-end reads.

There are a few counts of this clonotype. Its target antigen remains unknown. Base qualities are not recorded, but no much larger clone differs from it by a single base. Every diabetic patient fulfilled standard classification criteria for type 1 or type 2 diabetes, and glucose and C-peptide were evaluated using WHO-recommended methods. Exclusion applied to any donor with other autoimmune diseases or infections within the previous four weeks. Roughly 9.3 milliliters of peripheral blood were drawn from each participant. LymphoPrep density separation was used to isolate PBMCs. From the cysteine through the phenylalanine, the CDR3 covers 15 amino acids. Only CDR3 DNA is held: 45 bases, read in frame from base 1. CDR1 and CDR2 (SNHLY, FYNNEI) derive from the germline V gene. V lost 6 bases and J lost 0 bases, and the count of bases not matched to a germline gene is 5. For sequencing, an Illumina MiSeq was employed. TCRbeta CDR3 amplification used genomic DNA from the sorted T cell subsets as template. The TCRbeta CDR3 region was amplified by multiplex PCR with 30 forward and 13 reverse primers. PCR products were purified with AMPure XP beads, after which indices and adaptors were added in a second 25-cycle PCR. Before sequencing, libraries were gel-purified with the QIAquick Gel Extraction Kit. Processing in the source paper ran as follows. FLASH was used to merge the paired-end reads, and IgBLAST was used to align the reads to IMGT V, D and J germline references. After reads whose alignment identity to germline references fell below 70% were discarded, more than 9,500,000 reads remained study-wide. CDR3 boundaries, reading frame and productivity were assigned following IMGT definitions. A highly-expanded clone was defined as any clone making up 1% or more of reads, and normalized Shannon entropy served as the measure of diversity. Unpaired two-tailed t-tests were used to test for differences in Shannon entropy between groups. TCRdb reran the public reads through fastp at Q25 and MiXCR, keeping productive beta chains. Duplicate CDR3 protein sequences are folded into a single record with the most common DNA and genes. The V and J calls shown here were made by TCRdb, not taken from the authors' results. The sample profile shows 270,000 or so distinct CDR3 sequences; roughly 44% of them were found once. The top ten clonotypes cover approximately 15% of the sample.

General study outcomes and caveats: Few highly-expanded CD4+ clones, median one, were found in type 2 diabetes patients, accounting for a median approximately 4% of reads. High diversity was shown by type 2 diabetes repertoires, and the diversity was significantly greater than that of type 1 diabetes repertoires in both CD4+ and CD8+ T cells. V and J gene usage patterns of type 2 diabetes and control samples were highly correlated, averaging roughly 0.97 between samples. The study groups were not matched for age and gender, which could possibly have biased interpretation. Only a limited number of T2D and control samples were sequenced, so some T1D-only HECs might also appear in more T2D or control samples.

Here the chain combines TRBV2 and TRBJ1-5, and TRBD1 aligns with 7 junction nucleotides. The sequencing sample was made of peripheral blood mononuclear cells (PBMCs). This clonotype was sampled from a man aged 18 to 30 with type 2 diabetes. The DNA sequence is TGTGCCAGCAGCCGACAGGGCAGTAGCAATCAGCCCCAGCATTTT. Its product reads: CASSRQGSSNQPQHF.